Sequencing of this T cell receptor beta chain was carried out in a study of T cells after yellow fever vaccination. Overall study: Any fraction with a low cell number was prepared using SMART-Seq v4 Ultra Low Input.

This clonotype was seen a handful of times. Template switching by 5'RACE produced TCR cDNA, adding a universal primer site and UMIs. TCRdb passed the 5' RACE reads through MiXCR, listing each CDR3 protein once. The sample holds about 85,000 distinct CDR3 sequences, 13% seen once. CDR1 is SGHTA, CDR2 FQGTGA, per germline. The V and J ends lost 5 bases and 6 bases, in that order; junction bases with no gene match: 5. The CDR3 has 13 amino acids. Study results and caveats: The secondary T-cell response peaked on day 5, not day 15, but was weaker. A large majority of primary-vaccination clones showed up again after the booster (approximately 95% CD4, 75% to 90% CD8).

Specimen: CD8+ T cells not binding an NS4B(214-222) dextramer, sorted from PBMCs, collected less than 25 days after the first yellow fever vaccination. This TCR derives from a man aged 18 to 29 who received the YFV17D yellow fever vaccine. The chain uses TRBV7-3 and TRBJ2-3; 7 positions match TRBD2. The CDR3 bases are TGTGCCAGCAGCCTTACTAGCGTTGATACGCAGTATTTT. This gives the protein CASSLTSVDTQYF.